This TCR beta chain was found in a study of blood T cell repertoires in COVID-19 (dated by TCRdb to about 2020). With respect to the entire study: Samples covering the acute and convalescent phases of COVID-19 were provided by collaborators in the United States, Italy and Spain. The material from the prospective study consisted of cDNA or gDNA derived from T cells, B-cell-depleted T cells, or PBMCs. Subjects who had been exposed to COVID-19, were actively infected with it, or had recovered from it provided the deeply sampled blood TCRbeta repertoires that made up the dataset. The repertoires were made available in a free public database intended to serve as a resource for research on the immune response to SARS-CoV-2. The samples were drawn from the first 160 participants of the ongoing ImmuneRACE study and from under 1,500 subjects provided by 6 global collaborators. Sample metadata almost always included a de-identified subject ID, COVID-19 status, age in years and sex. Where available, HLA class I and class II types were taken from metadata supplied by the sample provider and were not determined by assay-based typing. The research as a whole found: Clinical and demographic metadata were provided uncurated, with the amount varying by source and participant.

Collaborating institutions collected whole blood in K2EDTA tubes following their own protocols. For TCRbeta analysis, collaborators shipped samples in one of three forms: frozen whole blood, isolated PBMCs, or DNA extracted from either of those sample types. The germline V gene encodes CDR1 LNHDA and CDR2 SQIVND (reference sequence). V ends up 4 bases short and J 6 bases short, with an unmatched junction base count of 9. The CDR3, cysteine through phenylalanine, is 16 amino acids long. The CDR3 DNA has 48 bases and is translated from base 1. The immunoSEQ Assay, a bias-controlled multiplex PCR, was used to amplify TCRbeta CDR3 regions from genomic DNA. Under the source paper's analysis protocol: Within the assay, amplification of reference gene primers was used to estimate how many nucleated cells each sample contained. To quantify the absolute abundance of each unique TCRbeta CDR3 rearrangement, sequence reads were collapsed and filtered. For each sample, productive Simpson clonality was calculated as the square root of Simpson's diversity index over productive rearrangements. Here the immuneACCESS table is served through TCRdb, limited to in-frame sequences with V and J called. Missing clones are a known gap in these copies; in checked studies unresolved V genes cover under half, and the rest lacks a known reason. V and J calls and clone size are those listed in that table; D and trimming were worked out from the DNA. Across this sample there are 150,000 to 200,000 clones, with approximately 75% seen only once. The ten most abundant clones make up approximately 11% of the sample.

With regard to this clone: The antigen it binds to is not known. No much larger clonotype is one base removed from it; base qualities were not supplied.

Sequenced sample: peripheral blood. This chain joins TRBV19 to TRBJ2-2; 9 central nucleotides agree with TRBD1. This sequence was found in a human donor in a cohort sampled during active COVID-19. The CDR3 has the sequence CASSKAPGQGPGELFF. DNA sequence: TGTGCCAGTAGTAAAGCACCGGGACAGGGACCCGGGGAGCTGTTTTTT.